This T cell receptor beta chain was captured by sequencing in a study of identical twins. Points from the study as a whole: Among out-of-frame alpha sequences shared by twins, low generation probability occurred in excess. Invariant T cells like MAIT and iNKT could partly confound the zero-insertion analyses. Within beta out-of-frame sequences, the excess sharing observed between twins was weaker.

The authors used template switching to add a universal primer site and gave cDNA unique molecular identifiers. MiXCR was run by TCRdb on the 5' RACE reads, yielding one entry per CDR3 protein. Of 260,000 or so distinct CDR3 sequences in the sample, approximately 7.9% were seen once. About this clonotype: The antigen is not known.

This same sample was also part of a study on yellow fever vaccine responses in identical twins.

This TCR derives from a young woman in good health. The sequencing input was CD8+ T cells sorted from blood.

The CDR3 loop reads CASSDPATRSGANVLTF. DNA for the CDR3: TGTGCCAGCAGTGATCCGGCAACCCGCTCTGGGGCCAACGTCCTGACTTTC. V gene TRBV2 combines with J gene TRBJ2-6; D unclear. V lost 3 bases, J lost 0 bases, and 12 bases lay in between. Per germline, CDR1 SNHLY and CDR2 FYNNEI. There are 17 residues in the CDR3.